This T cell receptor (beta chain) originates from a study of control samples from healthy donors and cancer patients. The method was immunoSEQ multiplex PCR; TCRdb's version includes in-frame clones alone and lacks a portion of them. The sample has around 200,000 clones; about 93% are singletons. Germline lookup yields CDR1 SGDLS and CDR2 YYNGEE. The CDR3 covers 14 residues. J gave up 0 bases and V 4 bases, and 3 bases lay outside the gene matches. This clonotype was sampled from a man between 18 and 35 years old in good health. The chain couples TRBV9 to TRBJ2-7; 8 bases agree with TRBD1. The sequenced sample was blood. Here the CDR3 reads CASSSTGASYEQYF. For the CDR3, the DNA is TGTGCCAGCAGCTCGACAGGGGCCTCCTACGAGCAGTACTTC.